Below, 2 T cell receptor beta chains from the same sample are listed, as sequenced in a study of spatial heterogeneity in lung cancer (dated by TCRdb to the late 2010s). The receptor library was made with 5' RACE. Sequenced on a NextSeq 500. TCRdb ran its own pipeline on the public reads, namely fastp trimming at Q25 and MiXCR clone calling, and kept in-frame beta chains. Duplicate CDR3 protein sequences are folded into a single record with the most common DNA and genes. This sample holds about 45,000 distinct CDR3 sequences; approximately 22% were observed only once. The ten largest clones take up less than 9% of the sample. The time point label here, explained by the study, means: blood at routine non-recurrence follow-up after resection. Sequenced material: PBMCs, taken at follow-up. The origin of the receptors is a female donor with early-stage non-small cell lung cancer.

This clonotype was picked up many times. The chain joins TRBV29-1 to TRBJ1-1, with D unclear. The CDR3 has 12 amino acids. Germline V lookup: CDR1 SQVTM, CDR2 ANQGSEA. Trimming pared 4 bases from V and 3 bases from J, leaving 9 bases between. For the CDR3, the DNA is TGCAGCGTTGGTCAGTTATACACTGAAGCTTTCTTT. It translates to CSVGQLYTEAFF.

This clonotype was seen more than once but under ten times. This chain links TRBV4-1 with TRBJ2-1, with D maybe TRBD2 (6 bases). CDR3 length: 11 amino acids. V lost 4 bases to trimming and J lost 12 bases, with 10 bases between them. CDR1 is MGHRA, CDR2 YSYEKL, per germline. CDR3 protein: CASSLWDSQFF. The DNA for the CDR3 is TGCGCCAGCAGCCTCTGGGACTCGCAGTTCTTC.